A selection of T cell receptor beta chains follows, all from one sample in a study of cytomegalovirus exposure and HLA in healthy donors. Clones were read by immunoSEQ multiplex PCR, and TCRdb kept only the in-frame ones, dropping some. The data hold under 200,000 clones, with roughly 85% observed a single time. The sequenced sample was PBMCs. The receptors stem from a man aged 18 to 29 in good health and CMV-seropositive. Both conserved end residues are trimmed from each CDR3. Fields, in order: V gene, J gene, CDR3 protein.

V gene: TRBV9
J gene: TRBJ1-1
CDR3 protein: ASSLRTGVSEAF

V gene: TRBV7-9
J gene: TRBJ2-7
CDR3 protein: ASSLQRWSEQY

V gene: TRBV4-1
J gene: TRBJ2-7
CDR3 protein: ASSPLGDRVNYEQY

V gene: TRBV10-1
J gene: TRBJ2-1
CDR3 protein: ASSEVRLADNEQF

V gene: TRBV7-9
J gene: TRBJ1-2
CDR3 protein: ASSLVGSTAF

V gene: TRBV7-2
J gene: TRBJ2-1
CDR3 protein: ASSISLVEQF

V gene: TRBV5-6
J gene: TRBJ2-3
CDR3 protein: ASTHPFSGGDTQY

V gene: TRBV6-5
J gene: TRBJ1-1
CDR3 protein: ASSYSTGDTEAF

V gene: TRBV30
J gene: TRBJ2-5
CDR3 protein: AWGMGTSRYSETQY

V gene: TRBV30
J gene: TRBJ2-7
CDR3 protein: AWSARINEQY

V gene: TRBV4-1
J gene: TRBJ2-5
CDR3 protein: ASSPPMAPQETQY

V gene: TRBV19
J gene: TRBJ1-4
CDR3 protein: ASNTGSTNEKLF

V gene: TRBV19
J gene: TRBJ2-7
CDR3 protein: ASSRGSSGEEQY

V gene: TRBV6-1
J gene: TRBJ1-5
CDR3 protein: ASSERTGGAPGQPQH

V gene: TRBV30
J gene: TRBJ2-1
CDR3 protein: AWQARTSRYNEQF

V gene: TRBV5-1
J gene: TRBJ1-2
CDR3 protein: ASSTRRDGYT

V gene: TRBV29-1
J gene: TRBJ1-6
CDR3 protein: SVEMGTGSDNSPLH

V gene: TRBV7-9
J gene: TRBJ2-1
CDR3 protein: ASSLRGTGINEQF

V gene: TRBV2
J gene: TRBJ2-7
CDR3 protein: ASSAQGINEQY

V gene: TRBV18
J gene: TRBJ2-5
CDR3 protein: ASSPGADETQY

V gene: TRBV5-1
J gene: TRBJ2-3
CDR3 protein: ASSLALGGLDTQY

V gene: TRBV2
J gene: TRBJ1-3
CDR3 protein: ASSSDGNTIY

V gene: TRBV6-5
J gene: TRBJ2-1
CDR3 protein: ASSYVTGGNEQF

V gene: TRBV9
J gene: TRBJ2-5
CDR3 protein: ASSVWATGSKGETQY

V gene: TRBV6-5
J gene: TRBJ2-3
CDR3 protein: ASSYRQPTDTQY

V gene: TRBV5-8
J gene: TRBJ2-3
CDR3 protein: ASSLDFSSTDTQY

V gene: TRBV7-8
J gene: TRBJ1-1
CDR3 protein: ASSLGAGTRFEAF

V gene: TRBV9
J gene: TRBJ2-3
CDR3 protein: ASSRLADTQY

V gene: TRBV7-9
J gene: TRBJ1-1
CDR3 protein: ASSSAGRVMAEAF

V gene: TRBV5-1
J gene: TRBJ2-3
CDR3 protein: ASSGRTSSTDTQY

V gene: TRBV18
J gene: TRBJ2-3
CDR3 protein: ASSPRMTLAGVYTQY

V gene: TRBV5-1
J gene: TRBJ2-7
CDR3 protein: ASTDRVGGAYEQY

V gene: TRBV29-1
J gene: TRBJ1-1
CDR3 protein: SVLLEPDMNTEAF

V gene: TRBV27
J gene: TRBJ2-1
CDR3 protein: ASSLLGVGYNEQF

V gene: TRBV6-6
J gene: TRBJ1-6
CDR3 protein: ASKTGQGNSPLH

V gene: TRBV5-1
J gene: TRBJ2-5
CDR3 protein: ASSLSSGGGETQY

V gene: TRBV6-5
J gene: TRBJ1-1
CDR3 protein: ASGQPGGEAF

V gene: TRBV5-1
J gene: -
CDR3 protein: ASTSGNTHEQY

V gene: TRBV5-1
J gene: TRBJ2-3
CDR3 protein: ASSVLAGGTDTQY

V gene: TRBV5-5
J gene: TRBJ1-2
CDR3 protein: ASSLAAGSYGYT

V gene: TRBV5-4
J gene: TRBJ2-4
CDR3 protein: ASSSDRGVQY

V gene: TRBV27
J gene: TRBJ2-1
CDR3 protein: ASSSGGSSYNEQF

V gene: TRBV21-1
J gene: TRBJ1-5
CDR3 protein: ASRTWSQPQH

V gene: TRBV7-9
J gene: TRBJ2-1
CDR3 protein: ASSLGEGAYNEQF

V gene: TRBV9
J gene: TRBJ2-5
CDR3 protein: ASSVRGPETQY

V gene: TRBV7-2
J gene: TRBJ2-4
CDR3 protein: ASSLVSTNKNIQY

V gene: TRBV5-5
J gene: TRBJ2-7
CDR3 protein: ASSLAGDRGRGEQY

V gene: TRBV6-5
J gene: TRBJ2-7
CDR3 protein: ASSYSMVGSYEQY

V gene: TRBV25-1
J gene: TRBJ2-7
CDR3 protein: ASSGGSSYEQY

V gene: TRBV2
J gene: TRBJ1-6
CDR3 protein: ASSPGVQSPLH

V gene: TRBV7-6
J gene: TRBJ2-3
CDR3 protein: ASSLDPRTGDTDTQY

V gene: TRBV7-2
J gene: TRBJ2-3
CDR3 protein: ASSLVGQDTDTQY

V gene: TRBV30
J gene: TRBJ2-2
CDR3 protein: AWSVLGGGPSTGELF

V gene: TRBV4-1
J gene: TRBJ1-2
CDR3 protein: ASSPPQGSAGGYT

V gene: TRBV5-1
J gene: TRBJ2-1
CDR3 protein: ASRGGGADEQF